This entry concerns a single TCR beta chain. Its antigen is unknown. The CDR3 totals 11 residues. V was trimmed by 4 bases and J by 9 bases, leaving 7 bases between them. Germline CDR1 is SEHNR and CDR2 is FQNEAQ (reference sequence). These data are taken from a study of CD8 T cells in Susac syndrome. It was healthy donors who served as the controls, matched for age and sex. Negative isolation was used for CD8+ and CD4+ T cells, and FACS enrichment was applied to TEMRA cells. cDNA came from about 0.5 to 1 ug RNA primed by random hexamers. A multiplex approach, immunoSEQ multiplex PCR, amplified TCR beta CDR3 across 54 Vbeta and 13 Jbeta. TCRdb reprocessed the immunoSEQ multiplex PCR reads via MiXCR and lists one record per CDR3 protein. Of 180,000 or so distinct CDR3 sequences listed, around 94% are singletons. Regarding the study as a whole: As acknowledged by the study, its TCR sequencing and HLA analysis included a relatively small number of individuals.

This clonotype originated in a human donor in good health. This chain links TRBV7-9 with TRBJ2-1; D is undetermined. Material for sequencing was CD4+ T cells from PBMCs. The CDR3 nucleotides are TGTGCCAGCAGCTCATTTGGTGAGCAGTTCTTC. Protein product: CASSSFGEQFF.